What follows are 29 T cell receptor beta chains derived from one specimen sequenced in a study of blood T cell repertoires in COVID-19. Profiling relied on immunoSEQ multiplex PCR, and the TCRdb table lists in-frame clones only, not all of them. The table has about 320,000 clones, more than 85% seen once. Sequencing was performed on PBMCs or T cells enriched from blood (not recorded which). The receptors come from a woman aged 25 to 39 who had been exposed to COVID-19.

The genes are TRBV19 and TRBJ2-2; D possibly corresponds to TRBD1 (6 bases). CDR1 and CDR2 (germline): LNHDA, SQIVND (reference sequence). Trimming took 9 bases from V and 3 from J, leaving 23 bases between them. The CDR3 is 17 amino acids. As DNA, the CDR3 is TGTGCCAGCCAAGACTTACTAACAGGGACGCACACCGGGGAGCTGTTTTTT. Translated, it gives CASQDLLTGTHTGELFF.

The CDR3 spells CASSRSSGAKNTEAFF. The CDR3 coding sequence is TGTGCCAGCTCACGATCTTCTGGAGCGAAGAACACTGAAGCTTTCTTT. The chain uses TRBV18 and TRBJ1-1; no firm D call. Trimming pared 4 bases from V and 1 base from J, leaving 16 bases between. The CDR3 has 16 amino acids. CDR1 and CDR2 from the germline V gene are KGHSH and LQKENI.

The J gene is TRBJ1-4, the V gene TRBV27; maybe TRBD1 (6 bases). The V gene's germline CDR1 is MNHEY and CDR2 SMNVEV (reference sequence). CDR3 length: 14 residues. V dropped 6 bases and J dropped 8 bases, with 16 bases sitting between them. The CDR3 here is CASSPLQGREKLFF. CDR3 DNA: TGTGCCAGCAGCCCACTACAGGGTCGGGAAAAACTGTTTTTT.

The chain employs TRBV15 and TRBJ2-7, with 7 bases identical to TRBD2. Germline V gives CDR1 LNHNV, CDR2 YYDKDF (reference sequence). CDR3 length equals 16 residues. V was pared by 1 base and J by 3 bases, with 9 bases of the junction left unmatched. The CDR3 reads CATSRGGFERDYEQYF. The CDR3 region has the DNA TGTGCCACCAGCAGAGGTGGGTTCGAGCGGGACTACGAGCAGTACTTC.

The CDR3 sequence is CASSLAGASYNEQFF. For the CDR3, the DNA is TGTGCCAGCAGCTTGGCAGGGGCCTCCTACAATGAGCAGTTCTTC. V is TRBV5-4 and J is TRBJ2-1, with a weak D call TRBD1 (6 bases). V was clipped by 0 bases and J by 0 bases, with 7 bases between them. Germline V gene data show CDR1 as SGHNT and CDR2 as YYREEE (reference sequence). The CDR3 is 15 amino acids. The full variable domain, in which reference TRBV5-4 and TRBJ2-1 provide the parts outside the CDR3, is ETGVTQSPTHLIKTRGQQVTLRCSSQSGHNTVSWYQQALGQGPQFIFQYYREEENGRGNFPPRFSGLQFPNYSSELNVNALELDDSALYLCASSLAGASYNEQFFGPGTRLTVL.

The sample holds one count of this clone. The V call is TRBV29-1, the J call TRBJ2-2; a possible D gene is TRBD1 (6 bases). CDR1 SQVTM and CDR2 ANQGSEA come from the germline V gene. This CDR3 contains 15 residues. The germline V and J ends were trimmed by 1 base and 5 bases, with 14 bases remaining between them. Written as DNA, the CDR3 is TGCAGCGTTGAAGGGCAGGGGTTAGAAACCGGGGAGCTGTTTTTT. This encodes CSVEGQGLETGELFF.

The genes are TRBV6-5 and TRBJ1-2; possibly TRBD1 for D (5 bases). Germline CDR1 MNHEY, CDR2 SVGAGI. Trimming pared 2 bases from V and 5 bases from J, leaving 9 bases between. This CDR3 has 13 amino acids. DNA of the CDR3: TGTGCCAGCAGTTACGCAGACAGTTATGGCTACACCTTC. This encodes CASSYADSYGYTF.

The rearrangement uses TRBV4-1 and TRBJ2-7; 8 bases line up with TRBD1. The trim removed 3 bases at V and 7 bases at J, leaving 17 bases unmatched. Germline V gene lookup returns CDR1 MGHRA and CDR2 YSYEKL. CDR3 length: 17 residues. CDR3 amino acids: CASSHPRGPGRNGEQYF. In DNA, the CDR3 is TGCGCCAGCAGCCATCCCAGGGGGCCAGGGAGAAATGGTGAGCAGTACTTC.

The rearrangement joins TRBV9 to TRBJ1-4; D is possibly TRBD1 (6 bases). CDR3 size: 15 residues. V lost 3 bases to trimming and J lost 0 bases, with 9 bases between them. Germline loops: CDR1 SGDLS, CDR2 YYNGEE. CDR3 DNA: TGTGCCAGCAGCGGGGGACAAGCAACTAATGAAAAACTGTTTTTT. Translation gives CASSGGQATNEKLFF.

This rearrangement joins TRBV30 to TRBJ2-5; TRBD1 might be the D (6 bases). Trimming left V 2 bases short and J 2 bases short, with 9 bases between. This CDR3 is 13 amino acids long. Germline V gene sequence: CDR1 GTSNPN, CDR2 SVGIG (reference sequence). CDR3 nucleotide sequence: TGTGCCTGGAGTCGAGGGGGTCAAGAGACCCAGTACTTC. Translated, it gives CAWSRGGQETQYF.

V and J are TRBV6-2 or TRBV6-3 and TRBJ1-2; 10 nucleotides align to TRBD1. The CDR3 runs 13 residues. V shed 6 bases and J 4 bases; nucleotides not matched to a gene: 2. Germline CDR1 is MNHEY and CDR2 is SVGEGT. For the CDR3, the DNA is TGTGCCAGCAGCTGGACAGGGGGCTATGGCTACACCTTC. It specifies CASSWTGGYGYTF.

V and J are TRBV19 and TRBJ1-2; 7 bases are shared with TRBD1. CDR3 length: 15 amino acids. The V gene's germline CDR1 is LNHDA and CDR2 SQIVND (reference sequence). V lost 6 bases, J lost 4 bases, and 11 bases stayed unmatched. Here the CDR3 DNA reads TGTGCCAGTAGGACTACCCCTGGGACAGCCTATGGCTACACCTTC. As protein: CASRTTPGTAYGYTF.

This rearrangement joins TRBV16 to TRBJ2-5, with D maybe TRBD2 (5 bases). CDR3 length: 12 amino acids. Trimming stripped 6 bases from V and 5 bases from J, with 10 bases between. Germline loops: CDR1 KGHSY, CDR2 FQNENV. CDR3: CASSRGLETQYF. CDR3 coding DNA: TGTGCCAGCAGTAGAGGGCTGGAGACCCAGTACTTC.

The chain recombines TRBV6-5 with TRBJ1-5; unclear D gene. CDR3 size: 12 residues. V was clipped by 6 bases and J by 1 base, with 4 bases between them. Per the germline V gene, CDR1 is MNHEY and CDR2 is SVGAGI. CDR3 loop: CASRQSNQPQHF. The CDR3 DNA follows: TGTGCCAGCAGACAGAGCAATCAGCCCCAGCATTTT.

Notes on this clone: In the same sample, other DNA sequences code for this CDR3. The chain links TRBV7-3 to TRBJ2-5, with D perhaps TRBD2 (5 bases). Trimming removed 2 bases at V and 5 bases at J, with 9 bases between. The CDR3 runs 13 residues. The germline V gene has CDR1 SGHTA and CDR2 FQGTGA. Here the CDR3 DNA reads TGTGCCAGCAGCTTACGGGGTGGTGAGACCCAGTACTTC. Amino acid sequence: CASSLRGGETQYF.

The chain combines TRBV7-5 with TRBJ1-1; TRBD1 is taken as the D call from the table, unchecked against the DNA. TRBV7-5 represents a pseudogene. The CDR3 sequence is 12 residues long. The CDR3 nucleotides read TGTGCCAGAAGCTCAGGGGGCGCACGAGCTTTCTTT. Amino acid sequence: CARSSGGARAFF.

The chain couples TRBV3-1 (or the pseudogene TRBV3-2) to TRBJ1-2; D may be TRBD1 (6 bases). The germline V and J ends were trimmed by 6 bases and 7 bases, with 15 bases remaining between them. The CDR3 covers 13 residues. The V gene's germline CDR1 is LGHDT and CDR2 YNNKEL (reference sequence). In nucleotides, the CDR3 is TGTGCCAGCAGATCCCAGGGGATTCCTGGCTACACCTTC. Translation: CASRSQGIPGYTF.

The chain joins TRBV19 to TRBJ2-4, with D possibly TRBD1 on 6 matching bases. From germline, CDR1 is LNHDA and CDR2 SQIVND (reference sequence). This CDR3 contains 15 residues. Trimming cost V 10 bases and J 8 bases, with 24 bases left between them. The CDR3 loop is CAIPQGRRVTDIQYF. As DNA, the CDR3 is TGTGCCATTCCGCAGGGGCGCAGGGTGACGGACATTCAGTACTTC.

This rearrangement joins TRBV21-1 to TRBJ1-2; the table calls TRBD1, which could not be checked here. TRBV21-1 is a recognized pseudogene. This CDR3 is 16 amino acids long. DNA for the CDR3: TGTGCCAGCAGCAAAGCGGAGAAGAACAGGAGCTATGGCTACACCTTC. Translation gives CASSKAEKNRSYGYTF.

The chain has TRBV2 and TRBJ1-1, with D tentatively TRBD1 (6 bases). Germline CDR1 and CDR2: SNHLY and FYNNEI. Trimming shortened V by 7 bases and J by 1 base, and 10 bases separated the two germline ends. The CDR3 spans 13 residues. CDR3 loop: CASNVTGNTEAFF. DNA of the CDR3: TGTGCCAGCAATGTGACAGGGAACACTGAAGCTTTCTTT.

This clone was observed at least ten times. The rearrangement links TRBV5-6 to TRBJ1-2; D gene unclear. The CDR3 runs 13 residues. V was cut by 4 bases and J by 4 bases, with 11 bases left in between. The V gene's germline CDR1 is SGHDT and CDR2 YYEEEE. This CDR3 is CASSQTPPYGYTF. For the CDR3, the DNA is TGTGCCAGCAGCCAGACTCCCCCCTATGGCTACACCTTC.

The chain has TRBV5-1 and TRBJ2-7; the D gene is possibly TRBD1 (6 bases). The germline CDR1 and CDR2 sequences are SGHRS and YFSETQ. CDR3 length equals 14 residues. Trimming cost V 2 bases and J 1 base, with 10 bases left between them. Written as DNA, the CDR3 is TGCGCCAGCAGCTTCGAACAGGGTTCCTACGAGCAGTACTTC. Residues: CASSFEQGSYEQYF.

This clone appeared a single time. The V gene is TRBV7-2, the J gene TRBJ1-2; 7 nucleotides agree with TRBD1. This CDR3 region has 15 residues. Germline CDR1 is SGHTA and CDR2 is FQGNSA. Unmatched junction bases numbered 7, after V lost 2 bases and J lost 4 bases. The CDR3 nucleotides are TGTGCCAGCAGCTTACGACAGGGCGCTATCTATGGCTACACCTTC. It translates to CASSLRQGAIYGYTF.

This sequence joins TRBV4-1 and TRBJ2-1; the D gene is possibly TRBD1 (6 bases). Trimming shortened V by 7 bases and J by 0 bases, and 13 bases separated the two germline ends. Per germline, CDR1 MGHRA and CDR2 YSYEKL. The CDR3 totals 15 residues. CDR3: CASTVGQSSYNEQFF. The CDR3 nucleotides are TGCGCCAGCACCGTAGGACAGAGCTCCTACAATGAGCAGTTCTTC.

The CDR3 region is CASSLGGLSGYTF. In DNA form, the CDR3 reads TGCGCCAGCAGCTTGGGAGGGTTATCTGGCTACACCTTC. J is TRBJ1-2 and V is TRBV5-1; D is undetermined. Trimming removed 0 bases from V and 7 bases from J, with 10 bases in between. Germline CDR1 and CDR2: SGHRS and YFSETQ. CDR3 length: 13 amino acids.

V is TRBV2 and J is TRBJ1-1; TRBD1 matches 8 bases. Germline V gene lookup returns CDR1 SNHLY and CDR2 FYNNEI. The CDR3 sequence is 14 residues long. Losses at the gene ends were 5 bases for V and 2 bases for J; bases not matched to a gene: 4. The CDR3 bases are TGTGCCAGCAGTAGACAGGGGACTAACACTGAAGCTTTCTTT. Its translation is CASSRQGTNTEAFF.

V gene TRBV5-1 combines with J gene TRBJ1-6; D unclear. V was pared by 0 bases and J by 0 bases, with 13 bases between. Germline values: CDR1 SGHRS, CDR2 YFSETQ. The CDR3 spans 18 residues. The CDR3 DNA sequence: TGCGCCAGCAGCTTGGAGCCCGTAAAGAGCTCCTATAATTCACCCCTCCACTTT. Translating it yields CASSLEPVKSSYNSPLHF.

The chain combines TRBV28 with TRBJ1-2; TRBD1 matches 7 bases. The CDR3 has 12 amino acids. J lost 3 bases, V lost 10 bases, and 5 bases had no gene match. Germline CDR1 MDHEN, CDR2 SYDVKM. The CDR3 reads CATGTDDYGYTF. DNA for the CDR3: TGTGCCACCGGGACAGACGACTATGGCTACACCTTC.

This chain uses TRBV7-2 with TRBJ2-5; TRBD1 matches 7 bases. V was pared by 5 bases and J by 5 bases, with 8 bases of the junction left unmatched. There are 14 residues in the CDR3. Germline CDR1 SGHTA, CDR2 FQGNSA. The CDR3 loop reads CASSTDRVRETQYF. In DNA, the CDR3 is TGTGCCAGCAGCACAGACAGGGTACGGGAGACCCAGTACTTC.